Detailed here is one TCR beta chain. It lacks a known antigen. Qualities for individual bases were not recorded, and no much larger clone is one base off. This sample stems from a study of blood T cell repertoires in COVID-19 (TCRdb year 2020). Describing the broader study: Samples covering the acute and convalescent phases of COVID-19 were provided by collaborators in the United States, Italy and Spain. Subjects who had been exposed to COVID-19, were actively infected with it, or had recovered from it provided the deeply sampled blood TCRbeta repertoires that made up the dataset. The prospective study material was composed of cDNA or gDNA derived from T cells, B-cell-depleted T cells, or PBMCs. Nearly every sample came with metadata listing a de-identified subject ID, COVID-19 status, age in years and sex. Samples were obtained from the ongoing ImmuneRACE study (first 160 participants) and from roughly 1,300 subjects provided by 6 global collaborators. Where HLA class I and class II types were available, the types were taken from metadata supplied by the sample provider, not from assay-based typing. The repertoires were made available in a free public database intended to serve as a resource for research on the immune response to SARS-CoV-2.

The immunoSEQ Assay, a bias-controlled multiplex PCR, was used to amplify TCRbeta CDR3 regions from genomic DNA. The study's own analysis went as follows. The number of nucleated cells in each sample was estimated by amplification of reference gene primers within the assay. To quantify the absolute abundance of each unique TCRbeta CDR3 rearrangement, sequence reads were collapsed and filtered. Productive Simpson clonality was computed per sample as the square root of Simpson's diversity index over productive rearrangements. TCRdb re-hosts the immuneACCESS table, in-frame sequences only. Its copies lack some clones; in the studies checked, an unresolved V gene accounts for under half of them, and the cause for the rest is not known. From that table come the V and J calls and clone size; the DNA was used to work out D and trimming. The sample table records about 260,000 clones; 70% to 90% of these occur just once. Around 0.67% of the sample belongs to the ten largest clones.

The investigation overall reported the following: How much clinical and demographic metadata was included differed by source and by participant, and the metadata was provided uncurated.

Each collaborating institution followed its own protocols to collect whole blood in K2EDTA tubes. For TCRbeta analysis, collaborators shipped samples as frozen whole blood, isolated PBMCs, or DNA extracted from either of those sample types. The CDR3 covers 12 residues, taking in both the cysteine and the phenylalanine. Solely the CDR3 DNA is kept, with 36 bases framed from the first base. At the junction V is shortened by 9 bases and J by 7 bases; bases outside the gene matches: 5. The germline V gene (reference sequence) provides CDR1 LNHNV and CDR2 YYDKDF. The sequencing sample was made of peripheral blood. The TCR sequence derives from a human donor in a cohort sampled during active COVID-19. This sequence uses TRBV15 and TRBJ2-2; TRBD1 lines up with 7 middle nucleotides. The DNA is as follows: TGTGCCACGGCGGACAGGCACGGGGAGCTGTTTTTT. Protein translation: CATADRHGELFF. Where the CDR3 stops, the reference TRBV15 and TRBJ2-2 genes take over; the full variable domain is DAMVIQNPRYQVTQFGKPVTLSCSQTLNHNVMYWYQQKSSQAPKLLFHYYDKDFNNEADTPDNFQSRRPNTSFCFLDIRSPGLGDTAMYLCATADRHGELFFGEGSRLTVL.